These T cell receptor beta chains were read from a single sample in a study of blood T cell repertoires in COVID-19. The method was immunoSEQ multiplex PCR; TCRdb's version includes in-frame clones alone and lacks a portion of them. In the table there are 400,000 or so clones, roughly 90% of which are singletons. The sequenced sample consisted of peripheral blood. These receptor sequences come from a woman aged 40 to 50 with COVID-19, enrolled during active disease. Both conserved end residues are part of each CDR3. Fields, in order: CDR3 protein, V gene.

CASSPDPLEPRIAESYEQYF	TRBV7-6
CASSPTKTGVPAQHF	TRBV7-9
CASSGQRLTGELFF	TRBV5-1
CASSQGAGSGNQPQHF	TRBV4-3
CASSKEPLEGAFYGYTF	TRBV21-1
CASSPSTTSAKNIQYF	TRBV18
CASSIGQGPSPYEQYF	TRBV2
CASSSQGANTEAFF	TRBV7-3
CASSLVASGARYEQYF	TRBV7-2
CASSLYIDIAGGGDTQYF	TRBV5-1
CAWSVSSAEAFF	TRBV30
CASSTATGGMSTEAFF	TRBV7-3
CATIQAPSNQPQHF	TRBV15
CASSLALSGQGAYEQYF	TRBV7-9
CASSQDLPYGYTF	TRBV5-5
CASREGNQPQHF	TRBV28
CASRTGTGGMNTEAFF	TRBV19
CASNTDRGPGELFF	TRBV2
CASSWGTSGGYEQYF	TRBV5-4
CASSQGNRDTIYF	TRBV3-1/TRBV3-2
CASSLGGLSSRNTEAFF	TRBV7-8
CASSPSFSGNTIYF	TRBV5-6
CASSLASGSYEQYF	TRBV7-8
CASSIYGESGNQPQHF	TRBV19
CASSRGRAGNTIYF	TRBV7-9
CASSLTGNQPQHF	TRBV28
CAISGQGEDTQYF	TRBV10-3
CASSLDTAGPTGYTF	TRBV5-1
CASSPLRNDEQFF	TRBV5-1
CASSQDLSGAFHLFYEQYF	TRBV4-3
CASSPGTSYGYTF	TRBV14
CASSVRDRGLGYTF	TRBV19
CASSLDRPRGETQYF	TRBV6-5
CASSPLAGGTGELFF	TRBV5-1
CASSLEWPGELFF	TRBV5-1
CASSSRANTEAFF	TRBV6-6
CASSLGGQGSTEAFF	TRBV5-4
CASSPDSLRGETQYF	TRBV19
CASSLSRSGTPEQFF	TRBV27
CASSLSGTGDVLDYGYTF	TRBV27
CASRKDRAYTEAFF	TRBV2